What follows are 13 T cell receptor beta chains derived from one specimen sequenced in a study of OX40 agonist ivuxolimab in advanced cancers. Using immunoSEQ multiplex PCR, the repertoire was profiled, and TCRdb retains in-frame clones only, with some absent. This sample has approximately 74,000 clones, with around four fifths found just once. This specimen was CD4+ or CD8+ T cells sorted from blood, taken in a trial of the OX40 agonist ivuxolimab. The source of these receptors is an adult with an advanced solid tumor such as melanoma, head and neck, liver or kidney cancer.

This chain joins TRBV18 and TRBJ2-1; D possibly corresponds to TRBD2 (6 bases). V was shortened by 4 bases and J by 4 bases, with 8 bases between the two germline ends. Germline V gene sequence: CDR1 KGHSH, CDR2 LQKENI. This CDR3 is 13 amino acids long. CDR3 sequence (DNA): TGTGCCAGCTCACGGGCGGGGTACAATGAGCAGTTCTTC. Residues: CASSRAGYNEQFF. Complete variable domain (other parts from reference TRBV18 and TRBJ2-1): NAGVMQNPRHLVRRRGQEARLRCSPMKGHSHVYWYRQLPEEGLKFMVYLQKENIIDESGMPKERFSAEFPKEGPSILRIQQVVRGDSAAYFCASSRAGYNEQFFGPGTRLTVL.

V gene TRBV30 combines with J gene TRBJ2-7, with a tentative D call TRBD2 (5 bases). The V gene lost 2 bases and the J gene lost 3 bases, with 8 bases spanning the gap. Germline assignment: CDR1 GTSNPN and CDR2 SVGIG (reference sequence). This CDR3 spans 12 amino acids. CDR3 bases: TGTGCCTGGAGTCGGGGAGTCTACGAGCAGTACTTC. It yields the protein CAWSRGVYEQYF.

Only one count was recorded for this clone. The DNA for the CDR3 is TGTGCCAGCAGCTTGGGGCTAGGACCCTACAATGAGCAGTTCTTC. It yields the protein CASSLGLGPYNEQFF. This rearrangement joins TRBV5-5 to TRBJ2-1; D is unclear. In germline, CDR1 is SGHKS, CDR2 YYEKEE (reference sequence). CDR3 size: 15 residues. V was pared by 0 bases and J by 2 bases, with 9 bases between.

V is TRBV30 and J is TRBJ1-5, with D possibly TRBD1 on 5 matching bases. Per germline, CDR1 GTSNPN and CDR2 SVGIG (reference sequence). The CDR3 contains 15 residues. The V gene lost 3 bases and the J gene lost 0 bases, with 12 bases spanning the gap. The CDR3 protein is CAWRDQGLSNQPQHF. The DNA for the CDR3 is TGTGCCTGGAGGGATCAGGGCCTTAGCAATCAGCCCCAGCATTTT.

The V gene is TRBV5-5, the J gene TRBJ1-5; D is ambiguous. V lost 0 bases, J lost 1 base, and 8 bases lay in between. The V gene's germline CDR1 is SGHKS and CDR2 YYEKEE (reference sequence). The CDR3 extends over 15 amino acids. CDR3 DNA sequence: TGTGCCAGCAGCTTGGCGCCAACAAGCAATCAGCCCCAGCATTTT. This encodes CASSLAPTSNQPQHF.

Of note for this clone: Relative to the germline gene, one junction end is altered; a read error may explain this. V gene TRBV7-7 combines with J gene TRBJ2-5, with a tentative D call TRBD2 (5 bases). Per the germline V gene, CDR1 is SSHAT and CDR2 is FNYEAQ (reference sequence). The length of the CDR3 is 13 residues. The CDR3 loop is CASSLERNGAQYF. The CDR3 DNA follows: TGTGCTAGCAGCTTAGAACGGAACGGGGCCCAGTACTTC.

The chain uses TRBV10-3 and TRBJ1-2, with D maybe TRBD1 (5 bases). CDR3 length: 15 residues. The V gene's germline CDR1 is ENHRY and CDR2 SYGVKD. V was shortened by 6 bases and J by 3 bases, with 17 bases between the two germline ends. In nucleotides, the CDR3 is TGTGCCATCAGGGACGGAGGTTGGGGACACTATGGCTACACCTTC. Translation gives CAIRDGGWGHYGYTF.

This clone was observed many times. The chain uses TRBV7-9 and TRBJ2-1, with a weak D call TRBD2 (6 bases). This CDR3 spans 12 amino acids. The V and J ends lost 5 bases and 4 bases respectively, with 6 bases between them. Germline assignment: CDR1 SEHNR and CDR2 FQNEAQ (reference sequence). The CDR3 coding sequence is TGTGCCAGCAGCCGGGAGTACAATGAGCAGTTCTTC. It translates to CASSREYNEQFF.

This chain uses TRBV6-1 with TRBJ2-7; D call uncertain. The germline V gene has CDR1 MNHNS and CDR2 SASEGT. The CDR3 is made up of 11 amino acids. Trimming took off 3 bases at V and 5 bases at J, with 5 bases between the two ends. The CDR3 region is CASSDLDEQYF. In DNA, the CDR3 is TGTGCCAGCAGTGACCTCGACGAGCAGTACTTC.

The chain employs TRBV6-5 and TRBJ2-7; a possible D gene is TRBD1 (5 bases). Trimming took off 7 bases at V and 6 bases at J, with 13 bases between the two ends. There are 12 residues in the CDR3. The germline gives CDR1 MNHEY, CDR2 SVGAGI. CDR3: CASTQGYGEQYF. The CDR3 DNA reads as TGTGCCAGCACCCAGGGATATGGCGAGCAGTACTTC.

The genes are TRBV5-4 and TRBJ2-7; D gene uncertain. Germline V gives CDR1 SGHNT, CDR2 YYREEE (reference sequence). This CDR3 region has 13 residues. V lost 4 bases to trimming and J lost 2 bases, with 10 bases between them. CDR3 amino acids: CASSPKGAYEQYF. The CDR3 DNA is TGTGCCAGCAGCCCCAAAGGAGCCTACGAGCAGTACTTC.

This clone was recorded only once. This rearrangement joins TRBV10-1 to TRBJ2-2; 11 bases are a match to TRBD2. Germline loops: CDR1 WNHNN, CDR2 SYGVQD (reference sequence). The CDR3 contains 15 residues. V gave up 6 bases and J gave up 5 bases; unmatched junction bases: 5. The CDR3 bases are TGCGCCAGCAGCGATCTAGCGGGAGGTACCGGGGAGCTGTTTTTT. It specifies CASSDLAGGTGELFF.

The rearrangement links TRBV19 to TRBJ2-7; 14 nucleotides line up with TRBD2. This CDR3 region has 15 residues. Unmatched junction bases numbered 6, after V lost 6 bases and J lost 5 bases. Germline values: CDR1 LNHDA, CDR2 SQIVND (reference sequence). The DNA of the CDR3 is TGTGCCAGTAGGGGACTAGCGGGAGCCCGAAACGAGCAGTACTTC. This sequence encodes CASRGLAGARNEQYF.